The source of this TCR beta chain is a study of CD8+CD57+ T cells in acquired aplastic anemia. Study context: The DNA of sorted CD4+ and CD8+ cells averaged approximately 3.2 ug. CD4+ reads averaged around 10 million in healthy donors.

In regard to this clonotype: What it binds is not known.

Germline V CDR1 and CDR2: SGHTA, FQGNSA. Between the trimmed V and J ends, which lost 5 bases and 2 bases, there was a span of 14 bases. The CDR3 consists of 15 residues. Genomic DNA templated the TCR beta VDJ and CDR3 profiling. TCRdb processed the reads anew with MiXCR; each CDR3 protein has one entry. This sample has hundreds of thousands of distinct CDR3 sequences, with roughly 64% found just once. Study-level points and caveats: The study found no significant CD8+ Simpson's diversity difference between patients and controls.

This TCR was sampled from a human donor in good health, serving as a control. The chain carries TRBV7-2 and TRBJ2-3; D is possibly TRBD2 (6 bases). Material: sorted CD4+, CD8+, or CD8+CD57+ T cells (not recorded which) from PBMCs. Here the CDR3 DNA reads TGTGCCAGCAGCCTTAGCGGCCTCCTCACAGATACGCAGTATTTT. This translates into CASSLSGLLTDTQYF.